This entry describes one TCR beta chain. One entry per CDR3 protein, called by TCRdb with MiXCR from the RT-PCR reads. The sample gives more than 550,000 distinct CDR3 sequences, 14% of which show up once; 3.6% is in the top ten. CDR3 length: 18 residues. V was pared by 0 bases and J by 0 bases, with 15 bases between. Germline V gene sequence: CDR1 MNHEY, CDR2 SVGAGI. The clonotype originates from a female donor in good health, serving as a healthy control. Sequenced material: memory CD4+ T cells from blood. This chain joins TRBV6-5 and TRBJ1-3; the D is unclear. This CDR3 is CASSYSMGSINSGNTIYF. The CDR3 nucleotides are TGTGCCAGCAGTTACTCGATGGGCAGCATTAACTCTGGAAACACCATATATTTT.